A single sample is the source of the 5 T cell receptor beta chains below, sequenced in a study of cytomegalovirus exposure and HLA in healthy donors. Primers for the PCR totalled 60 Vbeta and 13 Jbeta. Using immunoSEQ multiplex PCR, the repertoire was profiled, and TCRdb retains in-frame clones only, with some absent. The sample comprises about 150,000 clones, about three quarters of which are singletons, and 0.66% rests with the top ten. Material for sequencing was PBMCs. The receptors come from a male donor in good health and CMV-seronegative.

In DNA form, the CDR3 reads TGTGCCAGCAGCTTAGACAGGGGCACAGATACGCAGTATTTT. Amino acids: CASSLDRGTDTQYF. This chain uses TRBV7-2 with TRBJ2-3, with D possibly being TRBD1 (6 bases). Germline V gene sequence: CDR1 SGHTA, CDR2 FQGNSA. This CDR3 has 14 residues. Trimming removed 1 base from V and 1 base from J, with 6 bases in between.

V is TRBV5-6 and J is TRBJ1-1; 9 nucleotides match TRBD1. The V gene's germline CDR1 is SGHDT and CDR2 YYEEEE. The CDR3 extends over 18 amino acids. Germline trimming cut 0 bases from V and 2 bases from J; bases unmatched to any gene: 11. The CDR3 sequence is CASSLAGGTGPFNTEAFF. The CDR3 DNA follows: TGTGCCAGCAGCTTGGCGGGAGGGACAGGGCCTTTTAACACTGAAGCTTTCTTT.

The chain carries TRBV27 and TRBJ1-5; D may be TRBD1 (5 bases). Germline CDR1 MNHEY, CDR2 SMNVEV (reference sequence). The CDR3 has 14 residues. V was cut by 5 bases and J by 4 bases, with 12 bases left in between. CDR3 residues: CASSLQGGNQPQHF. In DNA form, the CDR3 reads TGTGCCAGCAGTCTTCAGGGAGGGAATCAGCCCCAGCATTTT.

The CDR3 sequence: CASSVLDRVYGYTF. Here the CDR3 DNA reads TGTGCCAGCAGCGTACTGGACAGGGTCTATGGCTACACCTTC. V gene TRBV7-3 combines with J gene TRBJ1-2; 8 bases are shared with TRBD1. Looked up from germline, CDR1 is SGHTA and CDR2 is FQGTGA. CDR3 length: 14 residues. Germline trimming cut 5 bases from V and 4 bases from J; bases unmatched to any gene: 6.

In DNA, the CDR3 is TGTGCCAGCAGCTTTACCCAGGGTGCTGAAGCTTTCTTT. Amino acid sequence: CASSFTQGAEAFF. V gene TRBV7-9 combines with J gene TRBJ1-1; D is possibly TRBD1 (5 bases). The CDR3 spans 13 residues. V lost 3 bases, J lost 6 bases, and 11 bases lay in between. Germline CDR1 is SEHNR and CDR2 is FQNEAQ (reference sequence).